The 30 T cell receptor beta chains below were found in one sample sequenced in a study of T-cell memory formation after mild COVID-19. TCRdb independently ran MiXCR on the 5' RACE reads; one entry per CDR3 protein. Of around 340,000 distinct CDR3 sequences listed, roughly 13% were seen once; the top ten hold around a fifth. The sequenced sample was PBMCs or a T cell subset sorted from them (not recorded which). The receptors here all came from a man younger than 30 who had mild COVID-19 (a few samples of this study predate the infection). Cell type and time point are not known.

This clonotype was picked up many times. This chain uses TRBV6-2 or TRBV6-3 with TRBJ2-1; D is uncertain. The CDR3 has 13 residues. V was trimmed by 2 bases and J by 5 bases, leaving 7 bases between them. In germline, CDR1 is MNHEY, CDR2 SVGEGT. CDR3 loop: CASSYRENNEQFF. The CDR3 DNA follows: TGTGCCAGCAGTTACAGGGAAAACAATGAGCAGTTCTTC.

This clonotype came up a few times. The chain carries TRBV27 and TRBJ2-7; a possible D gene is TRBD1 (5 bases). CDR1 is MNHEY and CDR2 is SMNVEV in the germline V gene (reference sequence). Trimming shortened V by 5 bases and J by 2 bases, and 16 bases separated the two germline ends. The CDR3 is 15 residues long. The CDR3 bases are TGTGCCAGCAGTCCCCTGGGCAGGGAAGCCTACGAGCAGTACTTC. Encoded protein: CASSPLGREAYEQYF.

This chain joins TRBV29-1 and TRBJ2-1; 10 bases map to TRBD1. The ends lost 7 bases at V and 5 bases at J; junction bases unmatched: 17. CDR1 and CDR2 (germline): SQVTM, ANQGSEA. The CDR3 has 17 amino acids. CDR3 amino acids: CSATRLSGTGVNNEQFF. As DNA, the CDR3 is TGCAGCGCTACCCGCCTCTCCGGGACAGGGGTTAACAATGAGCAGTTCTTC.

V is TRBV7-3 and J is TRBJ2-1; possibly TRBD1 or TRBD2 for D (5 bases each). The CDR3 has 13 residues. Germline V lookup: CDR1 SGHTA, CDR2 FQGTGA. Trimming took 0 bases from V and 8 from J, leaving 8 bases between them. The CDR3: CASSLTGTHEQFF. Written as DNA, the CDR3 is TGTGCCAGCAGCTTAACAGGGACGCATGAGCAGTTCTTC.

There are many counts of this clonotype. The gene calls are TRBV7-2 and TRBJ2-3; 8 nucleotides agree with TRBD1. CDR1 is SGHTA and CDR2 is FQGNSA in the germline V gene. Losses at the gene ends were 5 bases for V and 6 bases for J; bases not matched to a gene: 4. CDR3 length: 13 amino acids. As DNA, the CDR3 is TGTGCCAGCAGCGACAGGGGCTCGGATACGCAGTATTTT. It translates to CASSDRGSDTQYF.

This clonotype appeared many times. The CDR3 loop reads CASIPTSGDTQYF. The DNA for the CDR3 is TGTGCCAGCATTCCGACTAGCGGAGATACGCAGTATTTT. The V gene is TRBV3-1, the J gene TRBJ2-3; 9 positions agree with TRBD2. Germline assignment: CDR1 LGHDT and CDR2 YNNKEL (reference sequence). The CDR3 loop spans 13 amino acids. V shed 7 bases and J 5 bases; nucleotides not matched to a gene: 4.

This clonotype was detected many times. CDR3 amino acids: CASSGTSGGFPDTQYF. The CDR3 region has the DNA TGCGCCAGCAGTGGGACTAGCGGGGGGTTTCCAGATACGCAGTATTTT. The chain carries TRBV10-2 and TRBJ2-3; 14 nucleotides match TRBD2. Germline lookup yields CDR1 WSHSY and CDR2 SAAADI. The trim removed 4 bases at V and 4 bases at J, leaving 4 bases unmatched. The CDR3 totals 16 residues.

Many counts were recorded for this clonotype. J is TRBJ1-6 and V is TRBV7-2, with no clear D. This CDR3 spans 14 amino acids. The germline gives CDR1 SGHTA, CDR2 FQGNSA. V gave up 7 bases and J gave up 5 bases, with 12 bases separating them. The chain's CDR3 is CASTVSYDNSPLHF. As DNA, the CDR3 is TGTGCCAGCACCGTTAGCTACGATAATTCACCCCTCCACTTT.

The J gene is TRBJ2-1, the V gene TRBV5-4; D unresolved. The germline gives CDR1 SGHNT, CDR2 YYREEE (reference sequence). This CDR3 comprises 13 residues. The V gene lost 4 bases and the J gene lost 0 bases, with 5 bases spanning the gap. CDR3 nucleotides: TGTGCCAGCAGCGCGAGCTCCTACAATGAGCAGTTCTTC. Translating it yields CASSASSYNEQFF. Based on the CDR3 plus reference TRBV5-4 and TRBJ2-1, the full variable domain is ETGVTQSPTHLIKTRGQQVTLRCSSQSGHNTVSWYQQALGQGPQFIFQYYREEENGRGNFPPRFSGLQFPNYSSELNVNALELDDSALYLCASSASSYNEQFFGPGTRLTVL.

This chain links TRBV27 with TRBJ2-7, with D perhaps TRBD1 (5 bases). The germline V gene encodes CDR1 MNHEY and CDR2 SMNVEV (reference sequence). The CDR3 contains 15 residues. V lost 5 bases and J lost 0, with 14 bases in between. The CDR3 spells CASSLQGGSSYEQYF. CDR3 coding DNA: TGTGCCAGCAGTCTGCAGGGCGGCAGCTCCTACGAGCAGTACTTC.

The rearrangement links TRBV5-4 to TRBJ2-3, with unresolved D. This CDR3 has 14 residues. Germline V lookup: CDR1 SGHNT, CDR2 YYREEE (reference sequence). V lost 0 bases to trimming and J lost 3 bases, with 8 bases between them. The CDR3 loop reads CASSLAFRTDTQYF. In DNA form, the CDR3 reads TGTGCCAGCAGCTTGGCTTTTAGGACAGATACGCAGTATTTT. The full variable domain, its missing parts supplied by reference TRBV5-4 and TRBJ2-3, is ETGVTQSPTHLIKTRGQQVTLRCSSQSGHNTVSWYQQALGQGPQFIFQYYREEENGRGNFPPRFSGLQFPNYSSELNVNALELDDSALYLCASSLAFRTDTQYFGPGTRLTVL.

The V and J genes are TRBV4-1 and TRBJ2-1; the D gene is possibly TRBD1 (6 bases). Germline CDR1 MGHRA, CDR2 YSYEKL. This CDR3 comprises 15 residues. V was clipped by 2 bases and J by 8 bases, with 16 bases between them. CDR3 residues: CASSQPKGVHDEQFF. Written as DNA, the CDR3 is TGCGCCAGCAGCCAACCGAAGGGGGTTCACGATGAGCAGTTCTTC.

This clonotype was seen a few times. The rearrangement joins TRBV9 to TRBJ2-7; D is undetermined. This CDR3 spans 14 amino acids. Germline CDR1 and CDR2: SGDLS and YYNGEE. Trimming shortened V by 1 base and J by 2 bases, and 10 bases separated the two germline ends. CDR3: CASSVNSVAYEQYF. In DNA, the CDR3 is TGTGCCAGCAGCGTAAACTCCGTGGCCTACGAGCAGTACTTC.

This clonotype was counted only a few times. This chain joins TRBV9 and TRBJ2-5, with a weak D call TRBD2 (6 bases). Germline V gene data show CDR1 as SGDLS and CDR2 as YYNGEE. The CDR3 runs 14 residues. V was cut by 1 base and J by 4 bases, with 11 bases left in between. In DNA form, the CDR3 reads TGTGCCAGCAGCGTACGTGGAGGGCCAGAGACCCAGTACTTC. It encodes CASSVRGGPETQYF. The full variable domain, its missing parts supplied by reference TRBV9 and TRBJ2-5, is DSGVTQTPKHLITATGQRVTLRCSPRSGDLSVYWYQQSLDQGLQFLIQYYNGEERAKGNILERFSAQQFPDLHSELNLSSLELGDSALYFCASSVRGGPETQYFGPGTRLLVL.

The sample holds a few counts of this clonotype. The chain uses TRBV7-2 and TRBJ2-3; a possible D gene is TRBD2 (5 bases). This CDR3 comprises 13 residues. Germline V lookup: CDR1 SGHTA, CDR2 FQGNSA. The V and J ends lost 5 bases and 4 bases respectively, with 10 bases between them. The CDR3 is CASSQLGPDTQYF. The CDR3 region has the DNA TGTGCCAGCAGCCAACTAGGCCCAGATACGCAGTATTTT.

This clonotype was picked up a small number of times. V usage is TRBV4-1 and J usage is TRBJ2-7, with 10 bases lining up with TRBD1. This CDR3 has 18 amino acids. Germline lookup yields CDR1 MGHRA and CDR2 YSYEKL. Trimming cost V 1 base and J 4 bases; bases outside gene matches: 13. This CDR3 reads CASSQAQTGTGVGYEQYF. As DNA, the CDR3 is TGCGCCAGCAGCCAAGCGCAAACCGGGACAGGGGTCGGATACGAGCAGTACTTC.

This clonotype was picked up a small number of times. This CDR3 reads CASSQGRVLGGNTIYF. CDR3 in DNA: TGCGCCAGCAGCCAAGGGAGGGTATTAGGTGGAAACACCATATATTTT. The chain employs TRBV4-3 and TRBJ1-3; D not certain. CDR1 and CDR2 (germline): LGHNA, YSLEER. V shed 1 base and J shed 3 bases, with 13 bases lying between them. This CDR3 comprises 16 residues.

This clonotype showed up just a few times. The chain links TRBV29-1 to TRBJ2-6; a weak D match, TRBD1 (5 bases). Looked up from germline, CDR1 is SQVTM and CDR2 is ANQGSEA. The CDR3 runs to 12 residues. The germline V and J ends were trimmed by 4 bases and 19 bases, with 20 bases remaining between them. CDR3 protein: CSVGQPGANVTF. In DNA, the CDR3 is TGCAGCGTTGGACAGCCTGGGGCCAACGTCACTTTC.

In its sample, this clonotype was seen many times. The rearrangement links TRBV4-1 to TRBJ2-7, with no clear D. V shed 1 base and J shed 0 bases, with 10 bases lying between them. Germline CDR1 is MGHRA and CDR2 is YSYEKL. This CDR3 is 15 amino acids long. CDR3 amino acids: CASSQAPDGSYEQYF. DNA for the CDR3: TGCGCCAGCAGCCAAGCTCCAGACGGCTCCTACGAGCAGTACTTC.

This chain uses TRBV25-1 with TRBJ2-1; possibly TRBD1 or TRBD2 for D (5 bases each). The CDR3 covers 16 residues. Trimming cost V 3 bases and J 6 bases, with 18 bases left between them. Germline CDR1 and CDR2: MGHDK and SYGVNS. DNA of the CDR3: TGTGCCAGCAGTGAGAGATTGGCGGCAGGGACCAATGAGCAGTTCTTC. It yields the protein CASSERLAAGTNEQFF.

The gene calls are TRBV12-3 or TRBV12-4 and TRBJ1-1, with unresolved D. V lost 6 bases and J 4 bases, leaving 12 bases between the germline ends. CDR3 length equals 13 residues. The CDR3 loop is CASSLGLGTEAFF. DNA for the CDR3: TGTGCCAGCAGCCTGGGGTTGGGCACTGAAGCTTTCTTT.

The chain has TRBV7-2 and TRBJ1-6; tentatively, D is TRBD1 (5 bases). The germline CDR1 and CDR2 sequences are SGHTA and FQGNSA. Trimming removed 5 bases from V and 6 bases from J, with 11 bases in between. This CDR3 is built from 14 residues. This CDR3 is CASSRSGPNSPLHF. CDR3 DNA sequence: TGTGCCAGCAGCCGGTCGGGGCCTAATTCACCCCTCCACTTT.

This clonotype was seen ten or more times. The chain joins TRBV4-1 to TRBJ2-7, with 7 bases matching TRBD1. CDR1 is MGHRA, CDR2 YSYEKL, per germline. This CDR3 spans 13 amino acids. Trimming at V came to 4 bases and at J to 3 bases, leaving 3 bases not matched to a gene. The CDR3 DNA reads as TGCGCCAGCAGCCCTTGGGACAGCTACGAGCAGTACTTC. It specifies CASSPWDSYEQYF.

A word on this clonotype: The CDR3 does not close with the conserved phenylalanine or tryptophan, likely indicating a read error. This chain links TRBV5-1 with TRBJ1-4; unclear D gene. The CDR3 length is 19 residues. Germline assignment: CDR1 SGHRS and CDR2 YFSETQ. V was trimmed by 2 bases and J by 0 bases, leaving 20 bases between them. The CDR3 here is CASSFVPADNLATNEKLFL. For the CDR3, the DNA is TGCGCCAGCAGCTTTGTGCCAGCTGATAACCTCGCAACTAATGAAAAACTGTTTCTT.

V gene TRBV7-2 combines with J gene TRBJ2-3; D is perhaps TRBD2 (5 bases). The V gene's germline CDR1 is SGHTA and CDR2 FQGNSA. The CDR3 is made up of 15 amino acids. With 0 bases removed from V and 5 bases from J, the gap between germline ends came to 12 bases. Written as DNA, the CDR3 is TGTGCCAGCAGCTTAGCGGGATGGCGGGTAGATACGCAGTATTTT. As protein: CASSLAGWRVDTQYF. The full variable domain, rest sourced from reference TRBV7-2 and TRBJ2-3, is GAGVSQSPSNKVTEKGKDVELRCDPISGHTALYWYRQSLGQGLEFLIYFQGNSAPDKSGLPSDRFSAERTGGSVSTLTIQRTQQEDSAVYLCASSLAGWRVDTQYFGPGTRLTVL.

This clonotype was counted a few times. V usage is TRBV9 and J usage is TRBJ2-2; either TRBD1 or TRBD2 may supply D (5 bases each). Trimming removed 0 bases at V and 0 bases at J, with 12 bases between. The CDR3 is 17 residues long. The germline CDR1 and CDR2 sequences are SGDLS and YYNGEE. CDR3 sequence reads: CASSVVWDRANTGELFF. In nucleotides, the CDR3 is TGTGCCAGCAGCGTAGTATGGGACCGCGCGAACACCGGGGAGCTGTTTTTT.

This clonotype was recorded many times. This chain uses TRBV20-1 with TRBJ1-2; a possible D gene is TRBD1 (5 bases). V lost 3 bases and J lost 5, with 10 bases in between. The CDR3 contains 12 residues. Germline V CDR1 and CDR2: DFQATT, SNEGSKA (reference sequence). The CDR3: CSASAGLYGYTF. The CDR3 nucleotides are TGCAGTGCTAGTGCGGGGCTATATGGCTACACCTTC.

This clonotype was counted between two and nine times. The J gene is TRBJ2-7, the V gene TRBV4-3; possibly TRBD2 for D (5 bases). The CDR3 runs to 17 residues. V was pared by 0 bases and J by 0 bases, with 15 bases between. The germline V gene has CDR1 LGHNA and CDR2 YSLEER. CDR3 amino acids: CASSQDFMSGDSYEQYF. CDR3 nucleotides: TGCGCCAGCAGCCAAGATTTCATGAGCGGTGACTCCTACGAGCAGTACTTC.

The DNA of the CDR3 is TGTGCCAGCAGCAGCCCTAGACTAGGAAACTACGAGCAGTACGTC. Residues: CASSSPRLGNYEQYV. The chain carries TRBV21-1 and TRBJ2-7; the DNA was not compared with TRBD2, the D call given in the table. TRBV21-1 is given as a pseudogene. This CDR3 is built from 15 residues.

The gene calls are TRBV10-3 and TRBJ1-6; D not certain. Germline V gene data show CDR1 as ENHRY and CDR2 as SYGVKD. V lost 0 bases, J lost 11 bases, and 20 bases lay in between. This CDR3 has 17 residues. The CDR3 spells CAISESILPRNNPPLHF. DNA of the CDR3: TGTGCCATCAGTGAGTCGATTTTGCCCAGGAACAATCCACCCCTCCACTTT.